This T cell receptor beta chain was recovered during a study of identical twins. Each CDR3 protein is one row after TCRdb ran MiXCR on the 5' RACE reads. Among 1.5 million to 2 million distinct CDR3 sequences listed, more than 30% were seen once. The source of this sequence is a newborn girl in good health. Sequences were obtained from cord blood.

For the CDR3, the DNA is TGTGCCAGCAGCTCCCACTATGGGAGTCTGAACACTGAAGCTTTCTTT. Protein sequence: CASSSHYGSLNTEAFF. The chain joins TRBV7-2 to TRBJ1-1; D not resolved. Germline assignment: CDR1 SGHTA and CDR2 FQGNSA. The germline V and J ends were trimmed by 4 bases and 0 bases, with 15 bases remaining between them. The length of the CDR3 is 16 residues.